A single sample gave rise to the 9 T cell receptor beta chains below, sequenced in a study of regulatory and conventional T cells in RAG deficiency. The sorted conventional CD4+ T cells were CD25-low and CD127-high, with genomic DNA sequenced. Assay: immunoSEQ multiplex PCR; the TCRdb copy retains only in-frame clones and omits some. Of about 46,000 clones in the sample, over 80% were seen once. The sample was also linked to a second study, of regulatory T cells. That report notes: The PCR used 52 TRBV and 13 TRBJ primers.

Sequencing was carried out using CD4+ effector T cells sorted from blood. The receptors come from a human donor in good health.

CDR3 sequence reads: CASSLAEARSSYEQYF. CDR3 sequence (DNA): TGTGCCAGCAGCTTGGCCGAGGCCCGCAGCTCCTACGAGCAGTACTTC. The chain is built from TRBV5-5 and TRBJ2-7; no clear D gene. The V gene's germline CDR1 is SGHKS and CDR2 YYEKEE (reference sequence). The V and J ends lost 0 bases and 0 bases respectively, with 13 bases between them. This CDR3 spans 16 amino acids.

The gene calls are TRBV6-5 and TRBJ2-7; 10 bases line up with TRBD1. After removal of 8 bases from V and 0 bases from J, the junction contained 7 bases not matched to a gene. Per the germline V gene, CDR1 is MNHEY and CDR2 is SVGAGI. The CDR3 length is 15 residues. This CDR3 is CASGDRGRSSYEQYF. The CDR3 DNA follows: TGTGCCAGCGGGGACAGGGGCCGAAGCTCCTACGAGCAGTACTTC.

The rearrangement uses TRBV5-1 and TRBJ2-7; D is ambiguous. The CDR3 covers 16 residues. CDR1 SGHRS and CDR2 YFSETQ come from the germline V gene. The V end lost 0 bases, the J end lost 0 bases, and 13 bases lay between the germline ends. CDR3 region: CASSLGRLSSSYEQYF. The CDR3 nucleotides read TGCGCCAGCAGCTTGGGGAGACTCTCAAGCTCCTACGAGCAGTACTTC.

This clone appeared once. The CDR3 loop is CASSTGRGTEAFF. DNA of the CDR3: TGTGCCAGCAGTACAGGACGGGGCACTGAAGCTTTCTTT. The V and J genes are TRBV6-1 and TRBJ1-1, with D perhaps TRBD1 (5 bases). The V gene's germline CDR1 is MNHNS and CDR2 SASEGT. V was clipped by 5 bases and J by 4 bases, with 11 bases between them. The CDR3 loop spans 13 amino acids.

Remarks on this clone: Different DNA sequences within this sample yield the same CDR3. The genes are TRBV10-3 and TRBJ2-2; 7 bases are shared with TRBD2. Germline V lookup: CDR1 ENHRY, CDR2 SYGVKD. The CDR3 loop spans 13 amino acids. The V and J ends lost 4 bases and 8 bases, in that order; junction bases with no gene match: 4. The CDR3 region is CAISVGGGGELFF. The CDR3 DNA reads TGTGCCATCAGTGTCGGCGGGGGAGGGGAGCTGTTTTTT.

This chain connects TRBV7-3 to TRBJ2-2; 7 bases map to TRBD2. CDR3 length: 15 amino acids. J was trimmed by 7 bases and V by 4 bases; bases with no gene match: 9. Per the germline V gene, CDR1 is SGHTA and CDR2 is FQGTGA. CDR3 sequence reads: CASSYPGGIGGELFF. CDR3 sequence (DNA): TGTGCCAGCAGCTACCCGGGGGGAATAGGCGGGGAGCTGTTTTTT.

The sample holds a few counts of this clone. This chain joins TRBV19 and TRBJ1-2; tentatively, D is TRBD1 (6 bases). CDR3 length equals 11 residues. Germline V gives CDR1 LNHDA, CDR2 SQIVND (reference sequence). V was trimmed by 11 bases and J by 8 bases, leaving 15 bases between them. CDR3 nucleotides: TGTGCCGCAGGCAGGGGTGGAGGCTACACCTTC. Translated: CAAGRGGGYTF.

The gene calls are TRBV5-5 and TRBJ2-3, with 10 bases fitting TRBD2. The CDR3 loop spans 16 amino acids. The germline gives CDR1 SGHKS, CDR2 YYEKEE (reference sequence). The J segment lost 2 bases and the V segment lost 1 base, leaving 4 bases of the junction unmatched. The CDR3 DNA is TGTGCCAGCAGCTTGTGGCTAGCGGGGGCCACAGATACGCAGTATTTT. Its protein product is CASSLWLAGATDTQYF.

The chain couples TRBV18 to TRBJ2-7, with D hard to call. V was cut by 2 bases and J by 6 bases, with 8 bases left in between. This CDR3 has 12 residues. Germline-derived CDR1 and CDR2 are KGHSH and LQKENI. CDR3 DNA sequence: TGTGCCAGCTCACCAGAAATGGGCGAGCAGTACTTC. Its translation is CASSPEMGEQYF.